This T cell receptor beta chain was captured in a study of blood T cell repertoires in COVID-19 (TCRdb year 2020). Turning to the overall study: The collaborator samples originated in the United States, Italy and Spain and spanned the acute and convalescent phases of COVID-19. The material from the prospective study consisted of cDNA or gDNA derived from T cells, B-cell-depleted T cells, or PBMCs. Subjects who had been exposed to COVID-19, were actively infected with it, or had recovered from it provided the deeply sampled blood TCRbeta repertoires that made up the dataset. A freely available public database, intended as a resource for researchers studying the immune response to SARS-CoV-2, is where the repertoires were released. The samples were drawn from two sources: the first 160 participants of the ongoing ImmuneRACE study, and about 1,300 subjects contributed by 6 global collaborators. Nearly every sample came with metadata listing a de-identified subject ID, COVID-19 status, age in years and sex. Where available, HLA class I and class II types were obtained from metadata supplied by the sample provider rather than from assay-based typing. The study at large found these results: Clinical and demographic metadata were provided uncurated, with the amount varying by source and participant.

Comments on this clone: What this receptor recognizes is not known. Per-base qualities were not stored, and no clone one base away is much larger.

V has 4 bases trimmed and J has 4 bases trimmed; junction bases matching no gene number 1. CDR1 is given as SQVTM and CDR2 as ANQGSEA, both from the germline V gene. There are 13 amino acids in the CDR3, from cysteine to phenylalanine inclusive. Just the 39-base CDR3 DNA is kept, in frame starting at base 1. Enrolling through a virtual design, the prospective study's participants ranged in age from about 18 to 89 years and lived across about two dozen United States geographic areas. In the prospective study, cohorts were assigned on the basis of participant-reported clinical history obtained from a screening survey and a study questionnaire. Recovered participants in ImmuneRACE Cohort 3 were defined as having two consecutive negative NP/OP PCR tests, clearance from a healthcare professional, or resolution of symptoms. In the prospective study, whole blood, serum and a nasopharyngeal or oropharyngeal swab were collected from each participant by mobile phlebotomists. Over a roughly 2-month period, participants in the prospective study had the option of providing additional blood draws and questionnaires. Before DNA extraction, prospective study blood samples were shipped either frozen or at room temperature.

The immunoSEQ Assay, a bias-controlled multiplex PCR, was used to amplify TCRbeta CDR3 regions from genomic DNA. As for the original processing: The number of nucleated cells in each sample was estimated by amplification of reference gene primers within the assay. To quantify the absolute abundance of each unique TCRbeta CDR3 rearrangement, sequence reads were collapsed and filtered. For each sample, productive Simpson clonality was calculated by taking the square root of Simpson's diversity index across productive rearrangements. This is the immuneACCESS table as TCRdb keeps it, with only in-frame sequences that have V and J called. A part of the clones is gone; compared with another copy, unresolved V genes explain less than half, and the rest is unexplained. V and J calls and clone size are given by that table; D and trimming were obtained from the DNA. For this sample there are some 330,000 clones; around four fifths appear just once. Approximately 5.4% of the sample rests with the top ten.

The sample consisted of PBMCs or T cells enriched from blood (not recorded which). The receptor was derived from a woman between 50 and 59 years old who had recovered from COVID-19. This chain joins TRBV29-1 to TRBJ1-4, with 9 bases in between that match TRBD1. The sequenced DNA is TGCAGCGTTGCGACAGGGGGTAATGAAAAACTGTTTTTT. Its translation is CSVATGGNEKLFF.